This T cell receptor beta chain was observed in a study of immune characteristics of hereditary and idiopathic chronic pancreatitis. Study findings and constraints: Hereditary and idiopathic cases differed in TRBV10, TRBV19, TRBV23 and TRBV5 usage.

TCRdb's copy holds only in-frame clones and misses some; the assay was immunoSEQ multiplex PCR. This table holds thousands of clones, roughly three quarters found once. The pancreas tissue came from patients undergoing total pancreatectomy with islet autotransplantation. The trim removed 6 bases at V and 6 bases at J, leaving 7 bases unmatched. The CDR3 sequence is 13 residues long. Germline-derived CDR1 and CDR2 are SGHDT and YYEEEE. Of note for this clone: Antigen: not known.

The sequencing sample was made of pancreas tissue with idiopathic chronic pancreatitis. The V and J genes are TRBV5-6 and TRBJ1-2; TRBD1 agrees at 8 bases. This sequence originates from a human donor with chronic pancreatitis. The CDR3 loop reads CASTTGQGDGYTF. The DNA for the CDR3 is TGTGCCAGCACCACCGGACAGGGCGATGGCTACACCTTC.